The rows below give T cell receptor beta chains drawn from one sample of a study of cytomegalovirus exposure and HLA in healthy donors. The repertoire was sequenced with immunoSEQ multiplex PCR; TCRdb's copy has only in-frame clones and lacks some. The profile shows 150,000 to 200,000 clones, about four fifths of them singletons. Material: PBMCs. Receptor source: a man aged 40-49 years in good health and CMV-seronegative. Both conserved end residues are part of each CDR3. D genes are given only for firm matches. Size values are once, few and many counts, or a class for expanded clones, and some rows have none.

TRBV28	-	TRBD2	TRBJ2-7	CASRLAGGNEQYF	TGTGCCAGCAGACTAGCGGGAGGTAACGAGCAGTACTTC
TRBV4-2	-	TRBD2	TRBJ2-5	CASSQDPSGPQETQYF	TGTGCCAGCAGCCAAGACCCTAGCGGCCCCCAAGAGACCCAGTACTTC
TRBV7-2	-	-	TRBJ1-4	CASSLVLQGGEKLFF	TGTGCCAGCAGCTTAGTCTTACAGGGCGGTGAAAAACTGTTTTTT
TRBV5-6	-	TRBD1	TRBJ1-2	CASRLTGVNYGYTF	TGTGCCAGCAGGCTGACAGGGGTTAACTATGGCTACACCTTC
TRBV7-9	-	TRBD1	TRBJ1-5	CASSAGTGANQPQHF	TGTGCCAGCAGCGCCGGGACAGGGGCCAATCAGCCCCAGCATTTT
TRBV7-2	-	TRBD2	TRBJ2-3	CASSLSGGAGDTQYF	TGTGCCAGCAGCCTTAGCGGGGGGGCAGGAGATACGCAGTATTTT
TRBV30	-	TRBD1	TRBJ1-1	CAWRTGGDSEAFF	TGTGCCTGGAGGACGGGGGGGGACAGTGAAGCTTTCTTT
TRBV2	few	-	TRBJ1-2	CASSPINYGYTF	TGTGCCAGCAGTCCCATTAACTATGGCTACACCTTC
TRBV5-1	-	-	TRBJ2-1	CASSIAPGTPSYNEQFF	TGCGCCAGCAGCATAGCTCCCGGGACACCCTCCTACAATGAGCAGTTCTTC
TRBV7-3	-	-	TRBJ1-1	CASSSGGGQTEAFF	TGTGCCAGCAGCTCCGGAGGCGGACAGACTGAAGCTTTCTTT